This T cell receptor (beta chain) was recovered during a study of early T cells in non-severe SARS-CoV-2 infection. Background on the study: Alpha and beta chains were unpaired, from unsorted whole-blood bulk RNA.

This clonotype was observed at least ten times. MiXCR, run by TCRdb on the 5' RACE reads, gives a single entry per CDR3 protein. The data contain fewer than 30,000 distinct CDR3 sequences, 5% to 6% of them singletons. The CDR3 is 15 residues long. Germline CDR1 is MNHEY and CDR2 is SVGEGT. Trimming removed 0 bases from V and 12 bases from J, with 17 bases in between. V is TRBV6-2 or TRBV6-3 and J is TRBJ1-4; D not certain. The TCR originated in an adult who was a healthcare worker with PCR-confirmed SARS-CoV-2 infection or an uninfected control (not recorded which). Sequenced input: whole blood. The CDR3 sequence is CASSYSMEPRAELFF. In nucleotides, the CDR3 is TGTGCCAGCAGTTACTCGATGGAACCGCGAGCGGAACTGTTTTTT.